This T cell receptor (beta chain) was found in a study of tumour-infiltrating T cells in Burkitt lymphoma. On the study more broadly: All epidemiological Burkitt lymphoma subtypes were represented in the cohort. Overall and progression-free survival were predicted by productive clonality. Study-wide findings and caveats: Many Burkitt lymphoma patients shared several public clonotypes.

V trimming: 5 bases; J trimming: 2 bases; junction bases outside the gene matches: 9. Per the germline V gene, CDR1 is MDHEN and CDR2 is SYDVKM. CDR3 length: 16 residues. Concerning this clone: Its antigen is not known.

Assay used: immunoSEQ multiplex PCR; TCRdb lists only in-frame clones, some missing. This table holds around 46,000 clones, around 29% found once. Sequencing was performed on tumor tissue. This TCR came from a human donor with Burkitt lymphoma. The V gene is TRBV28, the J gene TRBJ1-2; 9 positions agree with TRBD1. The DNA for the CDR3 is TGTGCCAGCAGTACACCTTCCGGGACAGGGAACTATGGCTACACCTTC. It specifies CASSTPSGTGNYGYTF.